The 27 T cell receptor beta chains given below trace back to one sample, sequenced in a study of blood T cell repertoires in COVID-19. Libraries were prepared by immunoSEQ multiplex PCR; TCRdb keeps only in-frame clonotypes and omits some of them. The sample holds 200,000 or so clones, 60% to 85% seen once. Sequencing was done on a sample of peripheral blood. Receptors originate from a man between 60 and 75 years old with active or convalescent COVID-19.

This chain uses TRBV18 with TRBJ2-2; no definite D call. Between the trimmed V and J ends, which lost 3 bases and 3 bases, there was a span of 11 bases. CDR1 is KGHSH, CDR2 LQKENI, per germline. The CDR3 totals 15 residues. CDR3: CASSPNNRYTGELFF. CDR3 nucleotides: TGTGCCAGCTCACCGAACAACAGATACACCGGGGAGCTGTTTTTT.

The gene calls are TRBV7-2 and TRBJ2-7, with 9 bases that match TRBD2. Germline lookup yields CDR1 SGHTA and CDR2 FQGNSA. The junction had 11 bases not matched to a gene; V was cut back by 5 bases and J by 0 bases. There are 17 residues in the CDR3. This CDR3 is CASSRRSGTSLSYEQYF. CDR3 in DNA: TGTGCCAGCAGCCGTAGGAGCGGGACTAGCCTCTCCTACGAGCAGTACTTC.

This clone was seen a few times. The chain is built from TRBV7-9 and TRBJ2-7; 9 bases align to TRBD2. The CDR3 sequence is 15 residues long. V shed 4 bases and J 6 bases; nucleotides not matched to a gene: 10. Germline assignment: CDR1 SEHNR and CDR2 FQNEAQ (reference sequence). The CDR3 reads CASSSTGTSRVEQYF. Written as DNA, the CDR3 is TGTGCCAGCAGCTCAACCGGGACTAGCAGAGTCGAGCAGTACTTC.

The rearrangement uses TRBV24-1 and TRBJ1-4; D is perhaps TRBD1 (6 bases). The CDR3 sequence is 15 residues long. Germline V gene sequence: CDR1 KGHDR, CDR2 SFDVKD. V was clipped by 3 bases and J by 8 bases, with 15 bases between them. CDR3 coding DNA: TGTGCCACCAGTGATGGGGGCAGGGATGAGGAAAAACTGTTTTTT. It translates to CATSDGGRDEEKLFF.

The chain couples TRBV9 to TRBJ2-1; TRBD2 agrees at 8 bases. CDR3 length equals 15 residues. The junction had 4 bases not matched to a gene; V was cut back by 0 bases and J by 5 bases. Per germline, CDR1 SGDLS and CDR2 YYNGEE. This CDR3 reads CASSVAGGPNNEQFF. In DNA form, the CDR3 reads TGTGCCAGCAGCGTAGCGGGAGGGCCCAACAATGAGCAGTTCTTC.

The chain combines TRBV5-1 with TRBJ2-7, with D possibly TRBD1 on 5 matching bases. V lost 2 bases, J lost 5 bases, and 11 bases lay in between. Germline V CDR1 and CDR2: SGHRS, YFSETQ. This CDR3 is built from 13 residues. The CDR3 region is CASSLSQGHEQYF. Here the CDR3 DNA reads TGCGCCAGCAGCTTAAGTCAGGGTCACGAGCAGTACTTC.

To note about this clone: The sample contains more than one DNA sequence encoding this CDR3. The chain uses TRBV19 and TRBJ2-3; 9 positions match TRBD1. Germline trimming cut 6 bases from V and 4 bases from J; bases unmatched to any gene: 8. CDR3 length: 15 residues. Germline assignment: CDR1 LNHDA and CDR2 SQIVND (reference sequence). CDR3 residues: CASSTGQGRADTQYF. CDR3 nucleotide sequence: TGTGCCAGTAGCACGGGACAGGGTCGGGCAGATACGCAGTATTTT.

The rearrangement links TRBV7-9 to TRBJ1-4; perhaps TRBD1 as D (6 bases). Trimming removed 5 bases from V and 8 bases from J, with 9 bases in between. Germline V gives CDR1 SEHNR, CDR2 FQNEAQ (reference sequence). This CDR3 has 12 amino acids. DNA for the CDR3: TGTGCCAGCAGCGGAGGACAGGAAAAACTGTTTTTT. It is translated as CASSGGQEKLFF.

This chain connects TRBV2 to TRBJ1-4; 9 bases fit TRBD1. The V segment lost 5 bases and the J segment 5 bases; nucleotides outside the gene matches: 6. The length of the CDR3 is 15 residues. Germline V gives CDR1 SNHLY, CDR2 FYNNEI. The CDR3 coding sequence is TGTGCCAGCAGTCTTGGGACAGGGTCGAATGAAAAACTGTTTTTT. It encodes CASSLGTGSNEKLFF.

This clone was counted a single time. The rearrangement links TRBV7-8 to TRBJ2-1, with D perhaps TRBD2 (7 bases). V lost 5 bases and J lost 4, with 18 bases in between. The CDR3 has 16 amino acids. Per the germline V gene, CDR1 is SGHVS and CDR2 is FQNEAQ. In DNA form, the CDR3 reads TGTGCCAGCAGCCAGCAGAAAGGGGGGGTGTACAATGAGCAGTTCTTC. Translated: CASSQQKGGVYNEQFF.

The table lists this clone with a few counts. The chain couples TRBV29-1 to TRBJ2-3, with D unclear. In germline, CDR1 is SQVTM, CDR2 ANQGSEA. The V end was cut by 4 bases, the J end by 2 bases, with 10 bases between. The CDR3 runs to 13 residues. CDR3 protein: CSVGVRFTDTQYF. The CDR3 DNA reads TGCAGCGTTGGCGTGCGATTCACAGATACGCAGTATTTT.

This sequence joins TRBV21-1 and TRBJ2-1; TRBD2 is the table's D call, not checked against the DNA. TRBV21-1 is a pseudogene locus. CDR3 size: 19 residues. This chain's CDR3 is CASSATSSKGLAGVNEQFF. CDR3 DNA: TGTGCCAGTTCCGCGACAAGTTCGAAAGGACTAGCGGGAGTAAATGAGCAGTTCTTC.

The V call is TRBV28, the J call TRBJ1-1, with a weak D call TRBD1 (6 bases). The V gene's germline CDR1 is MDHEN and CDR2 SYDVKM. The V end lost 7 bases, the J end lost 0 bases, and 12 bases lay between the germline ends. The CDR3 extends over 14 amino acids. CDR3 DNA: TGTGCCAGCACCTGGACAGACATGAACACTGAAGCTTTCTTT. It yields the protein CASTWTDMNTEAFF.

This clone came up once. V gene TRBV28 combines with J gene TRBJ2-7; the D gene is possibly TRBD2 (6 bases). Trimming shortened V by 2 bases and J by 4 bases, and 12 bases separated the two germline ends. The germline V gene encodes CDR1 MDHEN and CDR2 SYDVKM. The CDR3 loop spans 14 amino acids. The CDR3 here is CASSLISGDYEQYF. As DNA, the CDR3 is TGTGCCAGCAGTTTAATTAGCGGCGATTACGAGCAGTACTTC.

J is TRBJ1-5 and V is TRBV10-3; D call uncertain. V lost 2 bases, J lost 4 bases, and 3 bases lay in between. This CDR3 has 12 amino acids. The germline CDR1 and CDR2 sequences are ENHRY and SYGVKD. The CDR3 here is CAISEPNQPQHF. CDR3 coding DNA: TGTGCCATCAGTGAGCCTAATCAGCCCCAGCATTTT.

The chain couples TRBV4-1 to TRBJ2-6; 13 nucleotides match TRBD2. After removal of 4 bases from V and 2 bases from J, the junction contained 2 bases not matched to a gene. CDR3 length: 17 residues. Germline CDR1 reads MGHRA; CDR2 reads YSYEKL. The CDR3 sequence: CASSLGLAGTGANVLTF. Here the CDR3 DNA reads TGCGCCAGCAGCCTGGGACTAGCGGGAACTGGGGCCAACGTCCTGACTTTC.

The rearrangement joins TRBV27 to TRBJ2-7, with a weak D call TRBD2 (5 bases). Germline CDR1 and CDR2: MNHEY and SMNVEV (reference sequence). This CDR3 spans 15 amino acids. Trimming shortened V by 4 bases and J by 7 bases, and 20 bases separated the two germline ends. DNA for the CDR3: TGTGCCAGCAGTTCTCTAGCCCGGGGTATGTCTGAGCAGTACTTC. Protein product: CASSSLARGMSEQYF.

The V gene is TRBV3-1 (or the pseudogene TRBV3-2), the J gene TRBJ1-2, with a tentative D call TRBD1 (5 bases). V shed 2 bases and J shed 8 bases, with 9 bases lying between them. CDR3 length: 12 residues. Germline V gene sequence: CDR1 LGHDT, CDR2 YNNKEL (reference sequence). The CDR3 loop reads CASSQPRGGYTF. In DNA form, the CDR3 reads TGTGCCAGCAGCCAACCAAGGGGCGGCTACACCTTC.

The genes are TRBV12-5 and TRBJ2-7; TRBD2 aligns across 10 bases. This CDR3 has 18 amino acids. The J segment lost 4 bases and the V segment lost 4 bases, leaving 16 bases of the junction unmatched. The germline gives CDR1 LGHNT, CDR2 FRNRAP. The CDR3 DNA is TGTGCTAGTGGTTGGGGGACACAGATATCACTAGCGGGGTACGAGCAGTACTTC. Its translation is CASGWGTQISLAGYEQYF.

V usage is TRBV30 and J usage is TRBJ2-2; 8 positions match TRBD2. The CDR3 has 14 amino acids. CDR1 is GTSNPN and CDR2 is SVGIG in the germline V gene (reference sequence). Unmatched junction bases numbered 5, after V lost 3 bases and J lost 5 bases. CDR3 amino acids: CAWRGTSFTGELFF. In DNA form, the CDR3 reads TGTGCCTGGAGAGGGACTAGTTTTACCGGGGAGCTGTTTTTT.

The chain carries TRBV4-2 and TRBJ2-3, with D perhaps TRBD1 (5 bases). Trimming removed 4 bases from V and 5 bases from J, with 19 bases in between. Germline V gene sequence: CDR1 LGHNA, CDR2 YNFKEQ. The CDR3 runs 16 residues. The CDR3 protein is CASSPKTGKGKDTQYF. CDR3 coding DNA: TGTGCCAGCAGCCCAAAAACCGGTAAGGGGAAAGATACGCAGTATTTT.

The V and J genes are TRBV6-1 and TRBJ2-7, with D uncertain. Germline loops: CDR1 MNHNS, CDR2 SASEGT. Trimming took 2 bases from V and 3 from J, leaving 14 bases between them. This CDR3 is 15 amino acids long. Here the CDR3 reads CASSESPQISYEQYF. The CDR3 DNA is TGTGCCAGCAGTGAATCCCCCCAGATAAGCTACGAGCAGTACTTC.

The rearrangement joins TRBV3-1 (or the pseudogene TRBV3-2) to TRBJ1-2, with D possibly TRBD1 on 5 matching bases. This CDR3 comprises 12 residues. V was pared by 3 bases and J by 8 bases, with 10 bases between. CDR1 is LGHDT, CDR2 YNNKEL, per germline (reference sequence). The CDR3 sequence is CASSQRDRGYTF. CDR3 nucleotide sequence: TGTGCCAGCAGCCAGCGGGACCGAGGCTACACCTTC.

The rearrangement links TRBV28 to TRBJ2-5, with TRBD1 matching over 8 bases. Losses at the gene ends were 3 bases for V and 4 bases for J; bases not matched to a gene: 7. The CDR3 totals 15 residues. Germline V gene data show CDR1 as MDHEN and CDR2 as SYDVKM. CDR3 bases: TGTGCCAGCAGTTTTTACAGGGGGGTCGGAGAGACCCAGTACTTC. It is translated as CASSFYRGVGETQYF.

This chain joins TRBV21-1 and TRBJ1-3; the table's D call TRBD1 went unverified against the DNA. TRBV21-1 is a recognized pseudogene. The CDR3 has 16 residues. This chain's CDR3 is CASSKAGALGGNTIYF. As DNA, the CDR3 is TGTGCCAGCAGCAAAGCTGGGGCCTTAGGTGGAAACACCATATATTTT.

This clone is labeled medium-sized (0.01 to 0.1%). The gene calls are TRBV19 and TRBJ2-5; 8 positions match TRBD2. Unmatched junction bases numbered 10, after V lost 5 bases and J lost 5 bases. CDR1 and CDR2 from the germline V gene are LNHDA and SQIVND (reference sequence). CDR3 length: 15 residues. The CDR3 nucleotides read TGTGCCAGTAGTGTAGCGGCTAGCGGGTCCGAGACCCAGTACTTC. This gives the protein CASSVAASGSETQYF.

The chain employs TRBV9 and TRBJ1-2; 7 bases are shared with TRBD1. CDR3 length: 12 amino acids. Unmatched junction bases numbered 5, after V lost 4 bases and J lost 8 bases. Germline CDR1 SGDLS, CDR2 YYNGEE. In nucleotides, the CDR3 is TGTGCCAGCAGCCTGGCAGGGGGAGGCTACACCTTC. Its protein product is CASSLAGGGYTF.